Listed below are T cell receptor beta chains from one sample, sequenced in a study of blood T cells in healthy people across ages. Via MiXCR, TCRdb re-called the 5' RACE reads, giving one row per CDR3 protein. The table shows some 890,000 distinct CDR3 sequences, with approximately 32% occurring only once. The sample also formed part of further work on T cells of mothers and their children.

What was sequenced was blood. Receptor source: a woman aged 40 to 55 in good health. CDR3s include the opening cysteine and the closing phenylalanine or tryptophan. A D gene is named only where the DNA matches it firmly. For some rows the clone size is stated as once, few or many, or as a class when expanded; others skip it.

DNA: TGTGCCAGCAGACCACTAGCGGGGGGTGAAAATACGCAGTATTTT
CDR3: CASRPLAGGENTQYF
size: -
D: TRBD2
J: TRBJ2-3
V: TRBV12-3/TRBV12-4

DNA: TGTGCCAGCAGCCAAGATCGACAGGGCTACACCTTC
CDR3: CASSQDRQGYTF
size: -
D: -
J: TRBJ1-2
V: TRBV14

DNA: TGCGCCAGCAGCTTGGACAGGGGCCTTTCGGGGACTGAAGCTTTCTTT
CDR3: CASSLDRGLSGTEAFF
size: -
D: TRBD1
J: TRBJ1-1
V: TRBV5-1

DNA: TGTGCCAGCAGCCAACTTAGGGGGACTTACACAGATACGCAGTATTTT
CDR3: CASSQLRGTYTDTQYF
size: few
D: -
J: TRBJ2-3
V: TRBV3-1

DNA: TGTGCCAGCAGCTACCTGAATAGCAATCAGCCCCAGCATTTT
CDR3: CASSYLNSNQPQHF
size: few
D: -
J: TRBJ1-5
V: TRBV12-3/TRBV12-4

DNA: TGTGCCAGCAGTTTACGAGGGGAGAGCTCCTACAATGAGCAGTTCTTC
CDR3: CASSLRGESSYNEQFF
size: few
D: -
J: TRBJ2-1
V: TRBV12-3/TRBV12-4

DNA: TGCAGTGCTAGTGACAGGAGGCGGGGTACTGAAGCTTTCTTT
CDR3: CSASDRRRGTEAFF
size: -
D: -
J: TRBJ1-1
V: TRBV20-1

DNA: TGTGCCAGCCGTAGAGAGAGGACAGGCTCCTACAATGAGCAGTTCTTC
CDR3: CASRRERTGSYNEQFF
size: few
D: TRBD1
J: TRBJ2-1
V: TRBV2

DNA: TGTGCCAGCAGCCACGTTGGTAGAAACACCGGGGAGCTGTTTTTT
CDR3: CASSHVGRNTGELFF
size: -
D: -
J: TRBJ2-2
V: TRBV3-1

DNA: TGTGCCAGCAGCGAGAATTTAAACCGGGACAGGGGCACCTACGAGCAGTACTTC
CDR3: CASSENLNRDRGTYEQYF
size: many
D: TRBD1
J: TRBJ2-7
V: TRBV6-1

DNA: TGTGCCAGCAGTAACAACAGGGTTGAGGGCTACACCTTC
CDR3: CASSNNRVEGYTF
size: -
D: -
J: TRBJ1-2
V: TRBV28

DNA: TGTGCCAGCACCTTACGATCTGGGGCCAACGTCCTGACTTTC
CDR3: CASTLRSGANVLTF
size: many
D: -
J: TRBJ2-6
V: TRBV6-5

DNA: TGTGCCAGCAGCCAAGATGATCGGATGTCAGGGATTGGGAACTATGGCTACACCTTC
CDR3: CASSQDDRMSGIGNYGYTF
size: few
D: -
J: TRBJ1-2
V: TRBV3-1

DNA: TGCAGTGCTCGACAGGGGATGAACACTGAAGCTTTCTTT
CDR3: CSARQGMNTEAFF
size: -
D: TRBD1
J: TRBJ1-1
V: TRBV20-1

DNA: TGCAGTGCTAGGACTAGCGGGGGGATCCCCCAAGAGACCCAGTACTTC
CDR3: CSARTSGGIPQETQYF
size: -
D: TRBD2
J: TRBJ2-5
V: TRBV20-1

DNA: TGCAGTGCTAGAGTACCTGGGGGGGCGGGAAATGAGCAGTTCTTC
CDR3: CSARVPGGAGNEQFF
size: few
D: -
J: TRBJ2-1
V: TRBV20-1

DNA: TGTGCCAGCAGTTTAAGACCGGGGTGCGGGACAGGGACCTACGAGCAGTACTTC
CDR3: CASSLRPGCGTGTYEQYF
size: once
D: TRBD1
J: TRBJ2-7
V: TRBV27

DNA: TGTGCCAGCACCCTGAGGGGACAAGCTTTCTTT
CDR3: CASTLRGQAFF
size: few
D: -
J: TRBJ1-1
V: TRBV2

DNA: TGCGCCAGCAGCCAAGATCGTACAGGGGGTAAGACTGAAGCTTTCTTT
CDR3: CASSQDRTGGKTEAFF
size: -
D: TRBD1
J: TRBJ1-1
V: TRBV4-3

DNA: TGCGCCAGCAGCCGGACTCCGGGACAGGGGCAGGATGGCTACACCTTC
CDR3: CASSRTPGQGQDGYTF
size: many
D: TRBD1
J: TRBJ1-2
V: TRBV4-1

DNA: TGTGCCAGCAGAGACGGGACAGGGGGTAACGAGCAGTACTTC
CDR3: CASRDGTGGNEQYF
size: -
D: TRBD1
J: TRBJ2-7
V: TRBV2

DNA: TGTGCCAGCACCACTGCCCAGGGACGAAGTCAGCCCCAGCATTTT
CDR3: CASTTAQGRSQPQHF
size: many
D: -
J: TRBJ1-5
V: TRBV12-3/TRBV12-4

DNA: TGTGCCAGCAGCTTGACGGTGAGGGATGGCTACACCTTC
CDR3: CASSLTVRDGYTF
size: many
D: -
J: TRBJ1-2
V: TRBV7-2

DNA: TGCGCCAGCAGCCAAGAGTGCTCCTACGAGCAGTACTTC
CDR3: CASSQECSYEQYF
size: -
D: -
J: TRBJ2-7
V: TRBV4-1

DNA: TGTGCCACCCTACCTTCTCCGGGACAGGGGTACCAAGAGACCCAGTACTTC
CDR3: CATLPSPGQGYQETQYF
size: -
D: TRBD1
J: TRBJ2-5
V: TRBV28

DNA: TGTGCCAGCAGCGTAGGTCCCGGGGAGCTGTTTTTT
CDR3: CASSVGPGELFF
size: few
D: -
J: TRBJ2-2
V: TRBV9

DNA: TGTGCCAGCAGCGAAAGGATCTCGGGGCGTTACGAGCAGTACTTC
CDR3: CASSERISGRYEQYF
size: -
D: -
J: TRBJ2-7
V: TRBV7-2

DNA: TGCAGCGTTGAAAAGGGTTCTTCCTACGAGCAGTACTTC
CDR3: CSVEKGSSYEQYF
size: -
D: -
J: TRBJ2-7
V: TRBV29-1

DNA: TGTGCCAGCAGCATAGGACAGGGGACTAACTATGGCTACACCTTC
CDR3: CASSIGQGTNYGYTF
size: -
D: TRBD1
J: TRBJ1-2
V: TRBV7-3

DNA: TGTGCCATCAGTGAGGGACTTAACAATGAGCAGTTCTTC
CDR3: CAISEGLNNEQFF
size: many
D: -
J: TRBJ2-1
V: TRBV10-3

DNA: TGTGCCAGCAGTTTTGGCCTCGGGGGGACTAGCTATGGCTACACCTTC
CDR3: CASSFGLGGTSYGYTF
size: few
D: -
J: TRBJ1-2
V: TRBV12-3/TRBV12-4

DNA: TGCGCCAGCTACACCGACAGGGTCCATGACTACACCTTC
CDR3: CASYTDRVHDYTF
size: -
D: TRBD1
J: TRBJ1-2
V: TRBV5-1

DNA: TGTGCCAGCAGCTCGCCGCTGGAGTTCGGAGGCGCAGATACGCAGTATTTT
CDR3: CASSSPLEFGGADTQYF
size: -
D: -
J: TRBJ2-3
V: TRBV7-2

DNA: TGCAGTGCCAACCCTCGACAGGGGGCAACAGATACGCAGTATTTT
CDR3: CSANPRQGATDTQYF
size: -
D: TRBD1
J: TRBJ2-3
V: TRBV20-1

DNA: TGCAGTGCTAGAGCTACACGGAACACCGGGGAGCTGTTTTTT
CDR3: CSARATRNTGELFF
size: few
D: -
J: TRBJ2-2
V: TRBV20-1

DNA: TGTGCCAGCAGCGTAGTAGGGGACTCCCGACTCAATGAGCAGTTCTTC
CDR3: CASSVVGDSRLNEQFF
size: -
D: -
J: TRBJ2-1
V: TRBV6-4

DNA: TGTGCCAGCTCAACTTGGGGTTGGGGCTACACCTTC
CDR3: CASSTWGWGYTF
size: -
D: -
J: TRBJ1-2
V: TRBV6-5

DNA: TGCAGTGCTAGAGATCGTGAGCGGGGGGCCCTCTACGAGCAGTACTTC
CDR3: CSARDRERGALYEQYF
size: -
D: TRBD2
J: TRBJ2-7
V: TRBV20-1

DNA: TGCGCCAGCAGCCATTGGACTCCATCCCCTGGGGCCAACGTCCTGACTTTC
CDR3: CASSHWTPSPGANVLTF
size: few
D: -
J: TRBJ2-6
V: TRBV5-1

DNA: TGTGCCAGTAGTATTGGGGCAAACACTGAAGCTTTCTTT
CDR3: CASSIGANTEAFF
size: -
D: -
J: TRBJ1-1
V: TRBV19